Following are 16 T cell receptor beta chains from one sample sequenced in a study of beta chain features in type 1 diabetes. The study's findings and limits: Researchers report that Type 1 diabetes patients had moderately but significantly shorter TCRB CDR3s across all four CD4+ subsets.

Expressed TCRB transcripts got sequenced, as all isolated RNA was reverse transcribed. Libraries were prepared by immunoSEQ multiplex PCR; TCRdb keeps only in-frame clonotypes and omits some of them. The data hold about 160,000 clones, with 9% to 12% observed a single time. No cognate antigen is known for these TCRs. The sample taken for sequencing was central memory CD4+ T cells from blood. The receptors here all came from a man aged 30 to 39 with type 1 diabetes.

This rearrangement joins TRBV7-9 to TRBJ1-4, with 7 bases matching TRBD1. J gave up 5 bases and V 3 bases, and 6 bases lay outside the gene matches. Looked up from germline, CDR1 is SEHNR and CDR2 is FQNEAQ (reference sequence). This CDR3 is built from 15 residues. The CDR3 coding sequence is TGTGCCAGCAGCTTGGTGACAGGGACGAATGAAAAACTGTTTTTT. Protein sequence: CASSLVTGTNEKLFF. The full variable domain, rest sourced from reference TRBV7-9 and TRBJ1-4, is DTGVSQNPRHKITKRGQNVTFRCDPISEHNRLYWYRQTLGQGPEFLTYFQNEAQLEKSRLLSDRFSAERPKGSFSTLEIQRTEQGDSAMYLCASSLVTGTNEKLFFGSGTQLSVL.

Here the CDR3 DNA reads TGCGCCAGCAGCTTTAGTCTGGTAGCGGGAGAATCGTCCTACAATGAGCAGTTCTTC. Its translation: CASSFSLVAGESSYNEQFF. This chain links TRBV5-1 with TRBJ2-1; TRBD2 agrees at 9 bases. The CDR3 has 19 amino acids. Trimming at V came to 2 bases and at J to 1 base, leaving 13 bases not matched to a gene. The germline V gene encodes CDR1 SGHRS and CDR2 YFSETQ.

This clone came up a few times. The J gene is TRBJ2-1, the V gene TRBV7-6, with 13 bases aligning to TRBD2. V shed 8 bases and J 8 bases; nucleotides not matched to a gene: 6. The CDR3 is 14 amino acids. Germline values: CDR1 SGHVS, CDR2 FNYEAQ. The CDR3 DNA follows: TGTGCCAGCGGAACTAGCGGGAGGGGGCATGAGCAGTTCTTC. Translating gives CASGTSGRGHEQFF.

The rearrangement joins TRBV11-2 to TRBJ2-1, with 11 positions matching TRBD2. The CDR3 covers 16 residues. V dropped 7 bases and J dropped 4; count of bases not matched to a gene: 9. Germline V CDR1 and CDR2: SGHAT, FQNNGV. The CDR3 DNA reads TGTGCCAGCACCGCTTTGGGACTAGCGGAGTACAATGAGCAGTTCTTC. This codes for CASTALGLAEYNEQFF.

Only a few counts were recorded for this clone. This chain connects TRBV28 to TRBJ1-5, with 8 bases identical to TRBD1. The CDR3 has 14 residues. The germline CDR1 and CDR2 sequences are MDHEN and SYDVKM. The V segment lost 4 bases and the J segment 4 bases; nucleotides outside the gene matches: 3. The DNA for the CDR3 is TGTGCCAGCAGTTCGGGACAGGTGAATCAGCCCCAGCATTTT. The encoded protein is CASSSGQVNQPQHF.

This clone was detected only a few times. The chain has TRBV29-1 and TRBJ1-1; D perhaps matches TRBD1 (5 bases). The CDR3 is made up of 15 amino acids. The germline CDR1 and CDR2 sequences are SQVTM and ANQGSEA. The ends were cut back, 4 bases at V and 1 base at J, with 16 bases in the middle. The DNA of the CDR3 is TGCAGCGTTGTGGGTACCACAGGTGGGAACACTGAAGCTTTCTTT. This translates into CSVVGTTGGNTEAFF. The complete variable domain, with remaining parts taken from reference TRBV29-1 and TRBJ1-1, reads SAVISQKPSRDICQRGTSLTIQCQVDSQVTMMFWYRQQPGQSLTLIATANQGSEATYESGFVIDKFPISRPNLTFSTLTVSNMSPEDSSIYLCSVVGTTGGNTEAFFGQGTRLTVV.

This clone was found many times. This sequence joins TRBV5-1 and TRBJ2-5, with 10 bases aligning to TRBD2. From germline, CDR1 is SGHRS and CDR2 YFSETQ. This CDR3 comprises 15 residues. Trimming at V came to 7 bases and at J to 5 bases, leaving 11 bases not matched to a gene. The CDR3 nucleotides read TGCGCCAGCCTAGACACTAGCGGGACGGGGGAGACCCAGTACTTC. Its translation: CASLDTSGTGETQYF. Drawing the rest from reference TRBV5-1 and TRBJ2-5, the complete variable domain is KAGVTQTPRYLIKTRGQQVTLSCSPISGHRSVSWYQQTPGQGLQFLFEYFSETQRNKGNFPGRFSGRQFSNSRSEMNVSTLELGDSALYLCASLDTSGTGETQYFGPGTRLLVL.

This clone was counted only a few times. This chain connects TRBV30 to TRBJ1-1; the D is unclear. This CDR3 has 13 amino acids. Germline assignment: CDR1 GTSNPN and CDR2 SVGIG (reference sequence). V gave up 0 bases and J gave up 6 bases, with 11 bases separating them. CDR3 sequence (DNA): TGTGCCTGGAGTGTGGGGTATAGCGCTGAAGCTTTCTTT. Encoded protein: CAWSVGYSAEAFF.

This rearrangement joins TRBV5-1 to TRBJ1-5; possible D gene TRBD1, 5 bases. The V and J ends lost 2 bases and 11 bases respectively, with 11 bases between them. CDR1 and CDR2 (germline): SGHRS, YFSETQ. The CDR3 totals 12 residues. The CDR3, as DNA: TGCGCCAGCAGCTTTAGGTGGGGGGCCCAGCATTTT. Translation: CASSFRWGAQHF.

The rearrangement joins TRBV5-1 to TRBJ2-4, with 9 bases matching TRBD1. V dropped 4 bases and J dropped 4; count of bases not matched to a gene: 6. The CDR3 totals 15 residues. CDR1 is SGHRS, CDR2 YFSETQ, per germline. For the CDR3, the DNA is TGCGCCAGCAGCCCCCGGACAGGGGAGAAAAACATTCAGTACTTC. Amino acids: CASSPRTGEKNIQYF. The complete variable domain, with remaining parts taken from reference TRBV5-1 and TRBJ2-4, reads KAGVTQTPRYLIKTRGQQVTLSCSPISGHRSVSWYQQTPGQGLQFLFEYFSETQRNKGNFPGRFSGRQFSNSRSEMNVSTLELGDSALYLCASSPRTGEKNIQYFGAGTRLSVL.

This chain uses TRBV10-3 with TRBJ1-1; D is possibly TRBD1 (6 bases). Trimming removed 3 bases at V and 0 bases at J, with 11 bases between. This CDR3 region has 15 residues. The germline gives CDR1 ENHRY, CDR2 SYGVKD. The CDR3 loop reads CAISDPGQMNTEAFF. The DNA for the CDR3 is TGTGCCATCAGTGATCCCGGACAGATGAACACTGAAGCTTTCTTT.

This clone occurred a few times. J is TRBJ2-1 and V is TRBV14; TRBD1 is a possible D gene (5 bases). Germline V gene sequence: CDR1 SGHDN, CDR2 FVKESK. The CDR3 extends over 14 amino acids. V was clipped by 4 bases and J by 7 bases, with 14 bases between them. The CDR3 DNA is TGTGCCAGCAGCCCCCGGACAATGGTAAATGAGCAGTTCTTC. As protein: CASSPRTMVNEQFF.

This clone was recorded a few times. V gene TRBV23-1 combines with J gene TRBJ1-2; 7 positions agree with TRBD1. TRBV23-1 is treated as an ORF (open reading frame) with a function not yet certain. V dropped 1 base and J dropped 3; count of bases not matched to a gene: 11. This CDR3 spans 17 amino acids. The CDR3 region has the DNA TGCGCCAGCAGTCAATGTGGGGGAGGACAGGAGCACTATGGCTACACCTTC. It encodes CASSQCGGGQEHYGYTF.

The rearrangement uses TRBV7-6 and TRBJ1-1; 7 bases are shared with TRBD1. The CDR3 length is 14 residues. CDR1 is SGHVS and CDR2 is FNYEAQ in the germline V gene. With V trimmed by 5 bases and J by 1 base, 4 bases remained unmatched. The CDR3: CASSLQGRNTEAFF. The CDR3, as DNA: TGTGCCAGCAGCCTACAGGGGCGGAACACTGAAGCTTTCTTT. Filled out from reference TRBV7-6 and TRBJ1-1, the complete variable domain reads GAGVSQSPRYKVTKRGQDVALRCDPISGHVSLYWYRQALGQGPEFLTYFNYEAQQDKSGLPNDRFSAERPEGSISTLTIQRTEQRDSAMYRCASSLQGRNTEAFFGQGTRLTVV.

The chain has TRBV28 and TRBJ1-2; D call uncertain. The CDR3 has 15 amino acids. With 0 bases removed from V and 1 base from J, the gap between germline ends came to 9 bases. Germline CDR1 and CDR2: MDHEN and SYDVKM. CDR3 loop: CASSLWQAFNYGYTF. The CDR3 DNA sequence: TGTGCCAGCAGTTTATGGCAGGCGTTTAACTATGGCTACACCTTC.

This sequence joins TRBV6-1 and TRBJ2-3; D is possibly TRBD1 (6 bases). V was clipped by 10 bases and J by 0 bases, with 14 bases between them. The CDR3 is made up of 14 amino acids. CDR1 and CDR2 (germline): MNHNS, SASEGT. CDR3 sequence: CATQYRVSTDTQYF. Written as DNA, the CDR3 is TGTGCCACCCAATACAGGGTCAGCACAGATACGCAGTATTTT.